The 18 T cell receptor beta chains in this list originate from one sample, sequenced in a study of blood T cell repertoires in COVID-19. Using immunoSEQ multiplex PCR, the repertoire was profiled, and TCRdb retains in-frame clones only, with some absent. Here the sample spans about 26,000 clones, about nine tenths being singletons. Sequenced input: peripheral blood. All receptors come from a human donor in a cohort sampled during active COVID-19.

The chain recombines TRBV21-1 with TRBJ1-5; TRBD1, the table's D call, lacks a check against the DNA. TRBV21-1 is a listed pseudogene. The CDR3 has 17 amino acids. The CDR3 DNA sequence: TGTGCCAGCAGCAAACCGGCGACAACCTGCCCCAATCAGCCCCAGCATTTT. This translates into CASSKPATTCPNQPQHF.

The chain uses TRBV6-6 and TRBJ1-3, with 9 nucleotides matching TRBD1. The V segment lost 3 bases and the J segment 4 bases; nucleotides outside the gene matches: 7. Germline CDR1 is MNHNY and CDR2 is SVGAGI (reference sequence). This CDR3 is 16 amino acids long. CDR3 coding DNA: TGTGCCAGCAGTTATATACAGGGGGCGAGCGGAAACACCATATATTTT. This gives the protein CASSYIQGASGNTIYF.

J is TRBJ2-1 and V is TRBV3-1 (or the pseudogene TRBV3-2); no definite D call. V was shortened by 1 base and J by 2 bases, with 9 bases between the two germline ends. The V gene's germline CDR1 is LGHDT and CDR2 YNNKEL (reference sequence). This CDR3 has 15 residues. In DNA, the CDR3 is TGTGCCAGCAGCCAAGGGCCAGAAACCTACAATGAGCAGTTCTTC. It encodes CASSQGPETYNEQFF.

The genes are TRBV11-3 and TRBJ2-1; TRBD2 matches at 16 bases. The length of the CDR3 is 17 residues. CDR1 is SGHNT, CDR2 YENEEA, per germline. The junction had 9 bases not matched to a gene; V was cut back by 5 bases and J by 8 bases. CDR3 sequence reads: CASSLGGGLAGGHEQFF. CDR3 in DNA: TGTGCCAGCAGCCTAGGGGGGGGACTAGCGGGAGGGCATGAGCAGTTCTTC. The full variable domain, its missing parts supplied by reference TRBV11-3 and TRBJ2-1, is EAGVVQSPRYKIIEKKQPVAFWCNPISGHNTLYWYLQNLGQGPELLIRYENEEAVDDSQLPKDRFSAERLKGVDSTLKIQPAELGDSAVYLCASSLGGGLAGGHEQFFGPGTRLTVL.

Note on this clone: Other DNA sequences of this sample code for an identical CDR3. The V and J genes are TRBV14 and TRBJ2-7; D is ambiguous. V lost 0 bases to trimming and J lost 2 bases, with 11 bases between them. The CDR3 loop spans 15 amino acids. Germline CDR1 is SGHDN and CDR2 is FVKESK. CDR3 region: CASSQDEALPYEQYF. CDR3 DNA: TGTGCCAGCAGCCAAGACGAGGCTCTCCCCTACGAGCAGTACTTC.

CDR3 DNA sequence: TGCGCCAGCAGCCAAGGGGCAGGGGGAAACACCATATATTTT. Amino acid sequence: CASSQGAGGNTIYF. The rearrangement joins TRBV4-3 to TRBJ1-3, with D maybe TRBD1 (5 bases). This CDR3 comprises 14 residues. Germline V CDR1 and CDR2: LGHNA, YSLEER. Trimming removed 1 base from V and 4 bases from J, with 8 bases in between.

This chain connects TRBV6-5 to TRBJ1-2; possibly TRBD1 for D (5 bases). The CDR3 loop spans 16 amino acids. V was shortened by 2 bases and J by 4 bases, with 17 bases between the two germline ends. Per germline, CDR1 MNHEY and CDR2 SVGAGI. The CDR3 sequence is CASSYPTQGQGYGYTF. The CDR3 coding sequence is TGTGCCAGCAGTTACCCGACTCAAGGGCAGGGCTATGGCTACACCTTC.

This sequence joins TRBV28 and TRBJ1-2, with D possibly being TRBD1 (5 bases). CDR1 and CDR2 (germline): MDHEN, SYDVKM. The length of the CDR3 is 14 residues. V was shortened by 2 bases and J by 5 bases, with 12 bases between the two germline ends. The CDR3 is CASSLHQGTYGYTF. In DNA, the CDR3 is TGTGCCAGCAGTTTACATCAGGGTACTTATGGCTACACCTTC.

This chain's CDR3 is CATSDFRGDSYNEQFF. In DNA form, the CDR3 reads TGTGCCACCAGTGATTTTCGCGGGGACTCCTACAATGAGCAGTTCTTC. This chain links TRBV24-1 with TRBJ2-1; possibly TRBD2 for D (6 bases). Germline-derived CDR1 and CDR2 are KGHDR and SFDVKD. V was shortened by 1 base and J by 0 bases, with 9 bases between the two germline ends. This CDR3 has 16 residues.

V usage is TRBV19 and J usage is TRBJ2-1, with 10 bases matching TRBD2. The V segment lost 7 bases and the J segment 7 bases; nucleotides outside the gene matches: 13. This CDR3 region has 16 residues. The germline gives CDR1 LNHDA, CDR2 SQIVND (reference sequence). The CDR3, as DNA: TGTGCCAGTACAAGAGGCGCTAGCGGGGGAATTAATGAGCAGTTCTTC. It is translated as CASTRGASGGINEQFF. Using reference TRBV19 and TRBJ2-1 for the parts outside the CDR3, the full variable domain is DGGITQSPKYLFRKEGQNVTLSCEQNLNHDAMYWYRQDPGQGLRLIYYSQIVNDFQKGDIAEGYSVSREKKESFPLTVTSAQKNPTAFYLCASTRGASGGINEQFFGPGTRLTVL.

The chain joins TRBV6-2 or TRBV6-3 to TRBJ2-7; TRBD1 aligns across 9 bases. CDR1 and CDR2 from the germline V gene are MNHEY and SVGEGT. V trimming: 2 bases; J trimming: 4 bases; junction bases outside the gene matches: 3. The CDR3 is 14 residues long. The CDR3 loop reads CASSYRTGAYEQYF. The CDR3 nucleotides are TGTGCCAGCAGTTACCGGACAGGGGCGTACGAGCAGTACTTC.

This chain joins TRBV10-3 and TRBJ2-3; 8 bases map to TRBD1. Germline values: CDR1 ENHRY, CDR2 SYGVKD. The CDR3 contains 15 residues. V lost 5 bases and J lost 2; bases outside the gene matches: 6. This CDR3 reads CAISKTGEPTDTQYF. CDR3 in DNA: TGTGCCATCAGTAAGACAGGGGAACCCACAGATACGCAGTATTTT.

This rearrangement joins TRBV6-5 to TRBJ1-4; 10 nucleotides line up with TRBD1. CDR3 length: 13 residues. Trimming took 8 bases from V and 8 from J; bases not matched to a gene: 5. Germline assignment: CDR1 MNHEY and CDR2 SVGAGI. CDR3: CASGTGVGEKLFF. The CDR3 region has the DNA TGTGCCAGCGGGACAGGGGTAGGGGAAAAACTGTTTTTT.

The chain uses TRBV4-1 and TRBJ2-3, with TRBD2 identical over 7 bases. V dropped 8 bases and J dropped 5; count of bases not matched to a gene: 7. This CDR3 has 13 amino acids. CDR1 and CDR2 from the germline V gene are MGHRA and YSYEKL. As DNA, the CDR3 is TGCGCCAGCTCTGATCGGGAGGTAGATACGCAGTATTTT. Encoded protein: CASSDREVDTQYF.

The chain recombines TRBV5-4 with TRBJ2-5; D not resolved. Germline lookup yields CDR1 SGHNT and CDR2 YYREEE (reference sequence). The CDR3 length is 13 residues. The V end was cut by 2 bases, the J end by 2 bases, with 7 bases between. CDR3 residues: CASSLSFQETQYF. In nucleotides, the CDR3 is TGTGCCAGCAGCTTATCTTTTCAAGAGACCCAGTACTTC.

The rearrangement links TRBV5-1 to TRBJ2-1, with D unclear. Germline CDR1 SGHRS, CDR2 YFSETQ. Trimming pared 4 bases from V and 0 bases from J, leaving 11 bases between. This CDR3 contains 15 residues. CDR3 nucleotides: TGCGCCAGCAGCATACGCACGGGCTCCTACAATGAGCAGTTCTTC. As protein: CASSIRTGSYNEQFF.

CDR3 nucleotides: TGTGCCAGCAGCTTCGGCGGGAGGACTGAAGCTTTCTTT. It specifies CASSFGGRTEAFF. The chain links TRBV7-8 to TRBJ1-1; D remains ambiguous. This CDR3 is built from 13 residues. V lost 3 bases and J 5 bases, leaving 10 bases between the germline ends. Germline-derived CDR1 and CDR2 are SGHVS and FQNEAQ.

The chain joins TRBV3-1 (or the pseudogene TRBV3-2) to TRBJ2-5; 9 positions agree with TRBD2. V lost 4 bases to trimming and J lost 5 bases; unmatched junction nucleotides: 8. The CDR3 covers 15 residues. Germline lookup yields CDR1 LGHDT and CDR2 YNNKEL (reference sequence). Here the CDR3 DNA reads TGTGCCAGCAGCCTAAGGAGCGGGGGGAGGGAGACCCAGTACTTC. The encoded protein is CASSLRSGGRETQYF.